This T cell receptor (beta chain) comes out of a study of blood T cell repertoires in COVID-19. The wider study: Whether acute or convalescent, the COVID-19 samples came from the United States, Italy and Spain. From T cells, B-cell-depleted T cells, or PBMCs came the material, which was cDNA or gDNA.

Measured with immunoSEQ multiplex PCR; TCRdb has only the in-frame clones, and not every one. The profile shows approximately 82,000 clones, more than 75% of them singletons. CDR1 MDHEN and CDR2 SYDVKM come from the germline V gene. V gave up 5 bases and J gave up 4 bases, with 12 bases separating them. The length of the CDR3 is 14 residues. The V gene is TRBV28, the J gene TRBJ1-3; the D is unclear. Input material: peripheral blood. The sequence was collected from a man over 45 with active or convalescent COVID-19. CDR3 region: CASSTRGSGNTIYF. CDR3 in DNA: TGTGCCAGCAGTACTCGGGGTTCCGGAAACACCATATATTTT.